This passage covers 13 T cell receptor beta chains from one sample sequenced in a study of cytomegalovirus exposure and HLA in healthy donors. The PCR employed 60 Vbeta primers together with 13 Jbeta primers. Measured with immunoSEQ multiplex PCR; TCRdb has only the in-frame clones, and not every one. The sample includes under 80,000 clones, roughly 65% of them seen just once. The sample comprised PBMCs. These receptors were obtained from a woman aged 30 to 39 in good health and CMV-seronegative.

As to this clone: The conserved phenylalanine or tryptophan normally closing the CDR3 is absent here, so this likely arose from a read error. This chain uses TRBV6-5 with TRBJ2-7, with D tentatively TRBD2 (6 bases). Germline CDR1 and CDR2: MNHEY and SVGAGI. Trimming removed 0 bases from V and 0 bases from J, with 9 bases in between. The CDR3 has 15 amino acids. The CDR3, as DNA: TGTGCCAGCAGTTACTCCCCCGGGAGCTCCTACGAGCAGTACCTC. It specifies CASSYSPGSSYEQYL.

This chain uses TRBV29-1 with TRBJ2-6, with D perhaps matching TRBD1 (5 bases). V lost 8 bases to trimming and J lost 5 bases, with 16 bases between them. Per the germline V gene, CDR1 is SQVTM and CDR2 is ANQGSEA. The CDR3 spans 14 residues. CDR3 sequence reads: CSPQRGLWANVLTF. DNA for the CDR3: TGCAGCCCCCAAAGGGGCCTCTGGGCCAACGTCCTGACTTTC.

The rearrangement uses TRBV6-1 and TRBJ2-5, with 7 bases fitting TRBD2. The CDR3 length is 14 residues. Unmatched junction bases numbered 10, after V lost 7 bases and J lost 5 bases. The germline V gene encodes CDR1 MNHNS and CDR2 SASEGT. CDR3 sequence: CASTTGGMGETQYF. CDR3 nucleotide sequence: TGTGCCAGCACCACGGGAGGCATGGGGGAGACCCAGTACTTC.

The chain joins TRBV6-1 to TRBJ1-3, with 9 bases identical to TRBD1. Germline V lookup: CDR1 MNHNS, CDR2 SASEGT. With V trimmed by 6 bases and J by 4 bases, 7 bases remained unmatched. The CDR3 runs to 15 residues. The CDR3 reads CASSRDRADGNTIYF. CDR3 sequence (DNA): TGTGCCAGCAGCCGGGACAGGGCGGACGGAAACACCATATATTTT.

The V call is TRBV5-5, the J call TRBJ2-4; 10 bases match TRBD1. V was pared by 1 base and J by 3 bases, with 4 bases of the junction left unmatched. Looked up from germline, CDR1 is SGHKS and CDR2 is YYEKEE (reference sequence). The CDR3 runs to 16 residues. This chain's CDR3 is CASSLKTGGVKNIQYF. The CDR3 DNA follows: TGTGCCAGCAGCTTGAAGACAGGGGGCGTCAAAAACATTCAGTACTTC.

This chain connects TRBV7-9 to TRBJ2-3; perhaps TRBD1 as D (5 bases). This CDR3 has 14 amino acids. The germline V and J ends were trimmed by 6 bases and 2 bases, with 12 bases remaining between them. Germline V CDR1 and CDR2: SEHNR, FQNEAQ (reference sequence). As DNA, the CDR3 is TGTGCCAGCAGTCTAAGTGGGGCCACAGATACGCAGTATTTT. It encodes CASSLSGATDTQYF.

The rearrangement uses TRBV11-2 and TRBJ1-1, with 9 bases fitting TRBD1. The CDR3 is made up of 15 amino acids. Per germline, CDR1 SGHAT and CDR2 FQNNGV. V lost 5 bases to trimming and J lost 7 bases; unmatched junction nucleotides: 11. Here the CDR3 reads CASSQGTGRDSEAFF. In nucleotides, the CDR3 is TGTGCCAGCAGCCAAGGGACAGGGCGGGATAGTGAAGCTTTCTTT.

The rearrangement links TRBV27 to TRBJ2-7; a weak D match, TRBD1 (5 bases). Trimming stripped 5 bases from V and 6 bases from J, with 23 bases between. Germline V gives CDR1 MNHEY, CDR2 SMNVEV (reference sequence). The CDR3 covers 16 residues. The DNA of the CDR3 is TGTGCCAGCAGTCCCCGGTTGGGGCAGGGTCCCCTCGAGCAGTACTTC. Translating gives CASSPRLGQGPLEQYF.

This clone has only one observation. The chain recombines TRBV2 with TRBJ2-5; 7 bases agree with TRBD1. This CDR3 has 19 amino acids. With 7 bases clipped from V and 4 bases from J, the junction kept 24 bases outside the gene matches. Germline values: CDR1 SNHLY, CDR2 FYNNEI. The CDR3 DNA sequence: TGTGCCAGCACCGACGACATCGGACCGACAGGGAATCGTCGAGAGACCCAGTACTTC. Translated: CASTDDIGPTGNRRETQYF.

This chain links TRBV28 with TRBJ1-1, with TRBD1 matching 7 bases. The germline V gene has CDR1 MDHEN and CDR2 SYDVKM. V gave up 6 bases and J gave up 5 bases; unmatched junction bases: 18. The CDR3 sequence is 17 residues long. For the CDR3, the DNA is TGTGCCAGCAGCTCCAAAACCGGGACAGACCTCCGGACTGAAGCTTTCTTT. The encoded protein is CASSSKTGTDLRTEAFF.

The chain recombines TRBV5-4 with TRBJ1-1; TRBD1 matches 7 bases. The CDR3 contains 17 residues. CDR1 and CDR2 from the germline V gene are SGHNT and YYREEE (reference sequence). V was clipped by 5 bases and J by 2 bases; unmatched bases: 15. CDR3 bases: TGTGCCAGCAGGACGCGACAGGGCTGGATGGAAAACACTGAAGCTTTCTTT. This gives the protein CASRTRQGWMENTEAFF.

The chain is built from TRBV2 and TRBJ2-5; perhaps TRBD1 as D (6 bases). Looked up from germline, CDR1 is SNHLY and CDR2 is FYNNEI. CDR3 length equals 15 residues. The V and J ends lost 4 bases and 4 bases respectively, with 16 bases between them. CDR3 nucleotide sequence: TGTGCCAGCAGTGTGGGCAACCAGGGGACAGAGACCCAGTACTTC. This gives the protein CASSVGNQGTETQYF.

The chain couples TRBV7-9 to TRBJ1-1; D remains ambiguous. The V end was cut by 1 base, the J end by 4 bases, with 7 bases between. In germline, CDR1 is SEHNR, CDR2 FQNEAQ (reference sequence). This CDR3 is built from 13 residues. The CDR3 here is CASSLGQITEAFF. CDR3 nucleotide sequence: TGTGCCAGCAGCTTAGGCCAGATCACTGAAGCTTTCTTT.